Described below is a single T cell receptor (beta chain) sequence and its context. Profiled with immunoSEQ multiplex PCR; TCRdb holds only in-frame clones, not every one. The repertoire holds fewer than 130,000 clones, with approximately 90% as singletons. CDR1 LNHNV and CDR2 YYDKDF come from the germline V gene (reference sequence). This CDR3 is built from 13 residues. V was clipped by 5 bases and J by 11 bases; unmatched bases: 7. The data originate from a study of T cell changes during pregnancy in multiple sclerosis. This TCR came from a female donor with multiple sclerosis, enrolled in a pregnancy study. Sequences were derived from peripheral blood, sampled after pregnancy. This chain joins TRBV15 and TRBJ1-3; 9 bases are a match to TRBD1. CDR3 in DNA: TGTGCCACCAGCGTAGGACAGGGGCCGGCCATATATTTT. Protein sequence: CATSVGQGPAIYF.